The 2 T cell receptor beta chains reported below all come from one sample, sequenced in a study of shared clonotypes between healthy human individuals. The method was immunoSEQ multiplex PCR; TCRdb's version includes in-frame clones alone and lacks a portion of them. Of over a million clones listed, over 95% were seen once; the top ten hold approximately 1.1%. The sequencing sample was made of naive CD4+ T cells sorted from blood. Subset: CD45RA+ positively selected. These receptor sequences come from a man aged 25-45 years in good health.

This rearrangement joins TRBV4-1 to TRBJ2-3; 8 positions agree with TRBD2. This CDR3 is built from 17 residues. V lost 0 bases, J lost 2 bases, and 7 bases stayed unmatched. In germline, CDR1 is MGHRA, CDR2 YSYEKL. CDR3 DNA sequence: TGCGCCAGCAGCCAAGATGGAAGCGGGGGTCACACAGATACGCAGTATTTT. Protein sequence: CASSQDGSGGHTDTQYF.

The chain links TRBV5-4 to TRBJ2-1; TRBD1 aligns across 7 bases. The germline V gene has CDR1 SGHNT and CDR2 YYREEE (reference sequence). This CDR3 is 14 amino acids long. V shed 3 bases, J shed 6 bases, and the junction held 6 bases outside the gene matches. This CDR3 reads CASSSRDSVNEQFF. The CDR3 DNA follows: TGTGCCAGCAGCTCCCGGGACAGTGTCAATGAGCAGTTCTTC. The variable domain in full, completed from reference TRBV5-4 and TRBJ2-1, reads ETGVTQSPTHLIKTRGQQVTLRCSSQSGHNTVSWYQQALGQGPQFIFQYYREEENGRGNFPPRFSGLQFPNYSSELNVNALELDDSALYLCASSSRDSVNEQFFGPGTRLTVL.